Each of the 25 T cell receptor beta chains below was sequenced from the same sample in a study of cytomegalovirus exposure and HLA in healthy donors. 13 Jbeta primers and 60 Vbeta primers were used for the PCR. Generated by immunoSEQ multiplex PCR, the TCRdb table keeps only in-frame clones and is missing some. The table for this sample gives around 140,000 clones. The sample was PBMCs. These receptors were taken from a woman aged 40 to 55 in good health and CMV-seronegative.

The chain links TRBV7-2 to TRBJ1-4; D uncertain. Per germline, CDR1 SGHTA and CDR2 FQGNSA. The CDR3 runs 13 residues. V lost 5 bases, J lost 8 bases, and 12 bases lay in between. DNA for the CDR3: TGTGCCAGCAGCCCACAGTGGGCAGAAAAACTGTTTTTT. Protein product: CASSPQWAEKLFF.

The rearrangement uses TRBV9 and TRBJ2-6; TRBD1 is a possible D gene (5 bases). The CDR3 spans 16 residues. V gave up 0 bases and J gave up 4 bases, with 11 bases separating them. Germline loops: CDR1 SGDLS, CDR2 YYNGEE. As DNA, the CDR3 is TGTGCCAGCAGCGTAGGGAGTGGGGCCGGGGCCAACGTCCTGACTTTC. Its translation is CASSVGSGAGANVLTF.

A remark on this clone: Without the conserved terminal phenylalanine or tryptophan, this CDR3 likely stems from a read error. The V and J genes are TRBV10-3 and TRBJ1-1; D is unresolved. The CDR3 is 16 residues long. Deletions cut 7 bases from V and 1 base from J, with 19 bases between. Germline values: CDR1 ENHRY, CDR2 SYGVKD. The CDR3 DNA reads TGTGCCATCATAGGCAGCGAACGAACCCAGAACACTGAAGCTTTCTCT. This codes for CAIIGSERTQNTEAFS.

J is TRBJ1-6 and V is TRBV28; 8 nucleotides line up with TRBD1. V was pared by 0 bases and J by 4 bases, with 2 bases of the junction left unmatched. Germline CDR1 reads MDHEN; CDR2 reads SYDVKM. This CDR3 region has 16 residues. CDR3 sequence (DNA): TGTGCCAGCAGTTTATGGGGGGACAGGTATAATTCACCCCTCCACTTT. Encoded protein: CASSLWGDRYNSPLHF.

The chain employs TRBV6-5 and TRBJ1-1; no reliable D call. V was clipped by 6 bases and J by 11 bases, with 16 bases between them. This CDR3 is built from 12 residues. The germline V gene has CDR1 MNHEY and CDR2 SVGAGI. The CDR3 region is CASSQYTGSAFF. The CDR3 nucleotides are TGTGCCAGCAGCCAGTACACGGGATCGGCTTTCTTT.

The chain combines TRBV7-2 with TRBJ2-7, with TRBD1 identical over 8 bases. The germline gives CDR1 SGHTA, CDR2 FQGNSA. The V segment lost 2 bases and the J segment 2 bases; nucleotides outside the gene matches: 8. The CDR3 has 16 residues. The CDR3 DNA sequence: TGTGCCAGCAGCTTACCGCGACAGGGGTCTGCCTACGAGCAGTACTTC. Translated: CASSLPRQGSAYEQYF. Filled out from reference TRBV7-2 and TRBJ2-7, the complete variable domain reads GAGVSQSPSNKVTEKGKDVELRCDPISGHTALYWYRQSLGQGLEFLIYFQGNSAPDKSGLPSDRFSAERTGGSVSTLTIQRTQQEDSAVYLCASSLPRQGSAYEQYFGPGTRLTVT.

In regard to this clone: Other DNA variants within this sample encode the same CDR3. This sequence joins TRBV5-1 and TRBJ2-2; a weak D match, TRBD1 (6 bases). The CDR3 has 16 amino acids. Germline CDR1 reads SGHRS; CDR2 reads YFSETQ. Trimming stripped 0 bases from V and 2 bases from J, with 11 bases between. The CDR3 is CASSLEGDPNTGELFF. CDR3 in DNA: TGCGCCAGCAGCTTGGAGGGGGATCCAAACACCGGGGAGCTGTTTTTT.

The chain joins TRBV4-2 to TRBJ1-1; D uncertain. The germline CDR1 and CDR2 sequences are LGHNA and YNFKEQ. Trimming stripped 4 bases from V and 3 bases from J, with 12 bases between. The CDR3 contains 14 residues. The CDR3 loop reads CASSRAGMDTEAFF. CDR3 in DNA: TGTGCCAGCAGCCGTGCGGGTATGGACACTGAAGCTTTCTTT.

The chain has TRBV7-9 and TRBJ2-2; 11 bases map to TRBD1. In germline, CDR1 is SEHNR, CDR2 FQNEAQ (reference sequence). The length of the CDR3 is 16 residues. Losses at the gene ends were 5 bases for V and 7 bases for J; bases not matched to a gene: 9. The CDR3 DNA sequence: TGTGCCAGCAGCGACCGGGACAGGGGGGTTGTCGGGGAGCTGTTTTTT. This sequence encodes CASSDRDRGVVGELFF.

This rearrangement joins TRBV7-6 to TRBJ1-4; a weak D match, TRBD1 (5 bases). Germline V gene sequence: CDR1 SGHVS, CDR2 FNYEAQ. Trimming cost V 5 bases and J 0 bases, with 16 bases left between them. This CDR3 comprises 17 residues. CDR3 coding DNA: TGTGCCAGCAGCCCGGACATCGATCCCGCAACTAATGAAAAACTGTTTTTT. It translates to CASSPDIDPATNEKLFF.

The V gene is TRBV27, the J gene TRBJ2-5; 9 bases fit TRBD1. There are 14 residues in the CDR3. The J segment lost 7 bases and the V segment lost 5 bases, leaving 8 bases of the junction unmatched. Germline CDR1 and CDR2: MNHEY and SMNVEV (reference sequence). CDR3: CASSLGGQGGTQYF. In nucleotides, the CDR3 is TGTGCCAGCAGTCTAGGGGGACAGGGAGGGACCCAGTACTTC.

V gene TRBV11-2 combines with J gene TRBJ2-3; 8 nucleotides line up with TRBD1. This CDR3 has 16 residues. Germline V gives CDR1 SGHAT, CDR2 FQNNGV. Germline trimming cut 5 bases from V and 1 base from J; bases unmatched to any gene: 8. The CDR3 sequence is CASSNQGAAGTDTQYF. The DNA of the CDR3 is TGTGCCAGCAGCAACCAGGGGGCAGCGGGCACAGATACGCAGTATTTT.

The chain has TRBV14 and TRBJ2-7; D may be TRBD2 (5 bases). CDR1 and CDR2 (germline): SGHDN, FVKESK. This CDR3 is 12 amino acids long. The V end was cut by 4 bases, the J end by 4 bases, with 8 bases between. CDR3 sequence: CASSPGLYEQYF. CDR3 nucleotides: TGTGCCAGCAGCCCCGGACTGTACGAGCAGTACTTC.

The chain links TRBV28 to TRBJ1-1; TRBD1 aligns across 11 bases. V lost 5 bases, J lost 7 bases, and 6 bases stayed unmatched. Germline V gene sequence: CDR1 MDHEN, CDR2 SYDVKM. This CDR3 is 14 amino acids long. This CDR3 is CASSLPGQGGEAFF. CDR3 sequence (DNA): TGTGCCAGCAGTCTGCCGGGACAGGGGGGTGAAGCTTTCTTT.

V gene TRBV6-4 combines with J gene TRBJ1-5; 9 nucleotides align to TRBD1. Trimming took 3 bases from V and 7 from J; bases not matched to a gene: 7. Per the germline V gene, CDR1 is MRHNA and CDR2 is SNTAGT. This CDR3 has 15 residues. CDR3 sequence: CASSEKTGGGQPQHF. In nucleotides, the CDR3 is TGTGCCAGCAGTGAGAAGACAGGGGGAGGGCAGCCCCAGCATTTT.

The chain joins TRBV29-1 to TRBJ2-4, with 7 bases identical to TRBD1. V shed 6 bases and J 8 bases; nucleotides not matched to a gene: 16. The CDR3 is 15 residues long. Germline V gene sequence: CDR1 SQVTM, CDR2 ANQGSEA. CDR3 in amino acids: CSVIRDRSKRHIQYF. The CDR3 nucleotides are TGCAGCGTGATCCGGGACAGAAGTAAACGACACATTCAGTACTTC.

V and J are TRBV4-3 and TRBJ1-1, with D perhaps TRBD1 (6 bases). CDR3 length: 16 residues. Germline lookup yields CDR1 LGHNA and CDR2 YSLEER. V lost 0 bases, J lost 1 base, and 12 bases lay in between. CDR3 sequence: CASSQDSGRGNTEAFF. CDR3 DNA sequence: TGCGCCAGCAGCCAAGACTCGGGCAGGGGGAACACTGAAGCTTTCTTT.

CDR3 nucleotide sequence: TGTGCCAGCAGCTTAGGGAGGAGCTCCTACGAGCAGTACGTC. Protein: CASSLGRSSYEQYV. The genes are TRBV7-2 and TRBJ2-7; D possibly corresponds to TRBD2 (5 bases). The length of the CDR3 is 14 residues. Germline V gene lookup returns CDR1 SGHTA and CDR2 FQGNSA. V was shortened by 1 base and J by 0 bases, with 7 bases between the two germline ends.

V gene TRBV27 combines with J gene TRBJ2-1; 7 nucleotides align to TRBD2. Germline V lookup: CDR1 MNHEY, CDR2 SMNVEV (reference sequence). V was clipped by 6 bases and J by 5 bases; unmatched bases: 13. The CDR3 totals 16 residues. CDR3 nucleotides: TGTGCCAGCAGACAAGGTGGGCGGGGGAGCAACAATGAGCAGTTCTTC. Its protein is CASRQGGRGSNNEQFF.

The rearrangement links TRBV19 to TRBJ1-5; TRBD1 matches at 7 bases. The V gene end was trimmed by 0 bases and the J gene end by 6 bases; junction bases not matched to a gene: 5. The germline V gene has CDR1 LNHDA and CDR2 SQIVND (reference sequence). This CDR3 is built from 15 residues. This CDR3 is CASSIDPTGSQPQHF. CDR3 DNA: TGTGCCAGTAGTATAGACCCGACAGGGAGTCAGCCCCAGCATTTT.

The chain employs TRBV19 and TRBJ1-1; 10 bases line up with TRBD1. Germline lookup yields CDR1 LNHDA and CDR2 SQIVND (reference sequence). The CDR3 covers 13 residues. The junction had 3 bases not matched to a gene; V was cut back by 6 bases and J by 5 bases. The CDR3 protein is CASRGQGQTEAFF. The CDR3 DNA is TGTGCCAGTAGGGGACAGGGGCAGACTGAAGCTTTCTTT.

V usage is TRBV5-6 and J usage is TRBJ1-6; 7 positions match TRBD1. CDR1 and CDR2 (germline): SGHDT, YYEEEE. After removal of 0 bases from V and 7 bases from J, the junction contained 1 base not matched to a gene. This CDR3 comprises 14 residues. CDR3 nucleotide sequence: TGTGCCAGCAGCTTGGGGGGACAGAATTCACCCCTCCACTTT. This codes for CASSLGGQNSPLHF.

This sequence joins TRBV4-3 and TRBJ2-7; 8 bases are a match to TRBD2. CDR3 length: 16 residues. The V and J ends lost 4 bases and 2 bases, in that order; junction bases with no gene match: 10. CDR1 and CDR2 (germline): LGHNA, YSLEER. The CDR3 loop reads CASSRYTSGDTYEQYF. CDR3 DNA sequence: TGCGCCAGCAGCCGATATACTAGCGGAGACACCTACGAGCAGTACTTC.

The gene calls are TRBV25-1 and TRBJ1-2; 7 bases are shared with TRBD1. The CDR3 extends over 13 amino acids. Looked up from germline, CDR1 is MGHDK and CDR2 is SYGVNS. After removal of 5 bases from V and 2 bases from J, the junction contained 2 bases not matched to a gene. CDR3 amino acids: CASSRGGNYGYTF. Written as DNA, the CDR3 is TGTGCCAGCAGTCGAGGGGGCAACTATGGCTACACCTTC.

The V call is TRBV7-6, the J call TRBJ1-2, with 8 bases that match TRBD1. Trimming cost V 5 bases and J 2 bases; bases outside gene matches: 25. Germline V gene data show CDR1 as SGHVS and CDR2 as FNYEAQ. The CDR3 runs to 21 residues. The CDR3 is CASSRRWRAGTGVFLNYGYTF. In DNA form, the CDR3 reads TGTGCCAGCAGCCGAAGATGGAGGGCCGGGACAGGAGTTTTTTTAAACTATGGCTACACCTTC.